These T cell receptor beta chains were read from a single sample in a study of T cells in localized non-small cell lung cancer. The method was immunoSEQ multiplex PCR; TCRdb's version includes in-frame clones alone and lacks a portion of them. The sample has 20,000 to 30,000 clones, more than 85% seen once. Sequenced material: peripheral blood, taken before any cancer treatment. These TCRs come from a female donor older than 55 with stage II squamous cell lung carcinoma. The conserved cysteine and the conserved F or W are not part of the CDR3 here.

J | V | CDR3
TRBJ2-1 | TRBV7-2 | ASSLSRGRNEQF
TRBJ2-2 | TRBV7-3 | ASSGLASNTGELF
TRBJ2-6 | TRBV10-1 | ASGPGAGANVLT
TRBJ2-7 | TRBV28 | ASSSRGSGAYEQY
TRBJ2-3 | TRBV30 | AWSSGTFTDTQY
TRBJ1-5 | TRBV7-9 | ASSLEGGYQPQH
TRBJ1-1 | TRBV7-9 | ASSLDRRYMNTEAF
TRBJ1-3 | TRBV13 | ASSYTGSGNTIY
TRBJ2-3 | TRBV11-2 | ASSPSGGSTDTQY
TRBJ2-3 | TRBV14 | ASSLIAGKSTDTQY